These T cell receptor beta chains were read from a single sample in a study of regulatory T cells in long-lasting Graves disease. TCRdb redid the calling of the multiplex PCR reads with MiXCR, one entry per CDR3 protein. The repertoire holds some 430,000 distinct CDR3 sequences, with around a fifth as singletons. The sample in question was peripheral blood mononuclear cells (PBMCs), obtained when the disease was refractory, from a patient treated with antithyroid drugs. The receptor set was obtained from a female donor with Graves disease. Both conserved end residues are part of each CDR3. Each record gives: V gene, J gene, D gene, clone size, CDR3 DNA, CDR3 protein. A D gene is named only where the DNA matches it firmly. Expanded clones get a size class; other rows say once, few or many, or leave the size out.

TRBV19	TRBJ2-3	-	-	TGTGCCAGTAGTACTGTACGCGGGACGGGAACAGATACGCAGTATTTT	CASSTVRGTGTDTQYF
TRBV5-4	TRBJ2-7	TRBD2	-	TGTGCCAGCAGCTTCTTAGCGGGGGCCCCCGGCGAGCAGTACTTC	CASSFLAGAPGEQYF
TRBV28	TRBJ1-5	-	many	TGTGCCAGCGGAATACGAGTAGGAGGCAATCAGCCCCAGCATTTT	CASGIRVGGNQPQHF
TRBV6-2/TRBV6-3	TRBJ1-2	TRBD1	many	TGTGCCAGCAGTTACGACAGGGTCCGGAGTGGCTACACCTTC	CASSYDRVRSGYTF
TRBV20-1	TRBJ2-7	-	-	TGCAGTGCTGATAAGGGGGTGGACGAGCAGTACTTC	CSADKGVDEQYF
TRBV3-1	TRBJ1-6	TRBD1	few	TGTGCCAGCGGTTCGGACAGGGCATCACCCCTCCACTTT	CASGSDRASPLHF
TRBV10-3	TRBJ2-7	-	-	TGTGCCATCAGTGAAGCTTCCTACGAGCAGTACTTC	CAISEASYEQYF
TRBV5-4	TRBJ2-5	-	-	TGTGCCAGCAGCTTGCACCAAAAGGAGACCCAGTACTTC	CASSLHQKETQYF
TRBV5-1	TRBJ2-7	TRBD1	few	TGCGCCAGCAGCTCCCCGGACAGGTGGGGCTACGAGCAGTACTTC	CASSSPDRWGYEQYF
TRBV28	TRBJ1-1	-	many	TGTGCCAGCAGTGCACAAGTGACTGAAGCTTTCTTT	CASSAQVTEAFF
TRBV15	TRBJ1-1	-	-	TGTGCCACCAGCAGAGATCCAGGGGCAACCACTGAAGCTTTCTTT	CATSRDPGATTEAFF
TRBV25-1	TRBJ2-2	-	-	TGTGCCAGCAGTGCTTCCTTCGGGGAGCTGTTTTTT	CASSASFGELFF
TRBV7-9	TRBJ1-5	-	-	TGTGCCAGCAGCCGATCAGGGAACGGCAATCAGCCCCAGCATTTT	CASSRSGNGNQPQHF
TRBV28	TRBJ1-5	TRBD1	many	TGTGCCAGCAGCTTGGGACAGTCTTATCAGCCCCAGCATTTT	CASSLGQSYQPQHF
TRBV20-1	TRBJ1-1	TRBD1	many	TGCAGTGCTAAACAGGGGTTCGGCACTGAAGCTTTCTTT	CSAKQGFGTEAFF
TRBV15	TRBJ1-2	TRBD1	-	TGTGCCACCAGCTATGACAGGGACTATGGCTACACCTTC	CATSYDRDYGYTF
TRBV6-1	TRBJ1-2	-	many	TGTGCCAGCAGTCAGGGGTTGAGCTATGGCTACACCTTC	CASSQGLSYGYTF
TRBV20-1	TRBJ2-3	TRBD2	-	TGCAGTGTCCTACCCACCCCTAGCGGAACCACAGATACGCAGTATTTT	CSVLPTPSGTTDTQYF
TRBV5-1	TRBJ1-2	TRBD1	many	TGCGCCAGCAGCCCATCGACAGGGGGCGATGATGGCTACACCTTC	CASSPSTGGDDGYTF
TRBV13	TRBJ1-4	TRBD1	many	TGTGCCAGCAGCACCCGGGACAGGACTAATGAAAAACTGTTTTTT	CASSTRDRTNEKLFF
TRBV30	TRBJ1-5	-	-	TGTGCCTGGAGTGTAAACAGGGATCAGCCCCAGCATTTT	CAWSVNRDQPQHF
TRBV7-2	TRBJ2-7	TRBD2	few	TGTGCCAGCAGCAAACCCCGCCTACTAGCGGGAAGCGAGCAGTACTTC	CASSKPRLLAGSEQYF
TRBV27	TRBJ2-7	TRBD2	-	TGTGCCAGCTCCCGGACTAGCGTCTCCTACGAGCAGTACTTC	CASSRTSVSYEQYF
TRBV7-2	TRBJ1-2	-	-	TGTGCCAGCAGTTCCTCGGGTAATAGTAACTATGGCTACACCTTC	CASSSSGNSNYGYTF
TRBV28	TRBJ2-3	-	-	TGTGCCAGCAGTTCCGGACAGAGCCTAAAGACGCAGTATTTT	CASSSGQSLKTQYF
TRBV7-9	TRBJ2-3	-	-	TGTGCCGGCAGTAGCAGTAGCACAGATACGCAGTATTTT	CAGSSSSTDTQYF
TRBV7-3	TRBJ2-2	TRBD1	-	TGTGCCAGCAGCTTAAACCGGGACAGGCCCGAGCTGTTTTTT	CASSLNRDRPELFF
TRBV5-5	TRBJ1-1	TRBD1	-	TGTGCCAGCAGCCCCCCGGGGGACAGGGAGCCTGAAGCTTTCTTT	CASSPPGDREPEAFF
TRBV28	TRBJ2-2	TRBD2	-	TGTGCCAGCAGTCCCCTGCGGGAGGCTACCATCGCGAACACCGGGGAGCTGTTTTTT	CASSPLREATIANTGELFF